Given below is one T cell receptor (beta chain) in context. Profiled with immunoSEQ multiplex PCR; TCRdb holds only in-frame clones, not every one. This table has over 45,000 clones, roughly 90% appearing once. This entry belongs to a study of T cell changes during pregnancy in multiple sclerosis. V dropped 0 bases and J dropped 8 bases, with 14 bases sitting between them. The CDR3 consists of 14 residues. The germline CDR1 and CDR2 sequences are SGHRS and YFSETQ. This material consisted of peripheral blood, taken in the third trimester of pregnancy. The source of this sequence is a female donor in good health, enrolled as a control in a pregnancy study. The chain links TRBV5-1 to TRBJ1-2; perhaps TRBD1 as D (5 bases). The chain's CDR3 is CASSLEALQGGYTF. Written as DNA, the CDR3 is TGCGCCAGCAGCTTGGAGGCTCTCCAGGGAGGCTACACCTTC.